The present TCR beta chain was sequenced within a study of T cell repertoires in cytomegalovirus infection. Across the study: Matching HLA type and CMV infection were both indicated by public TCR beta signatures. Overall study findings and caveats: Ex vivo responses were dominated by HLA-C-restricted CMV-specific TCR beta clonotypes. Adding up the frequency of public TCR beta families identified people who carried CMV plus the relevant HLA.

On this clonotype itself: Its cognate antigen is unknown.

CDR1 is SGHDN, CDR2 FVKESK, per germline. The CDR3 is made up of 14 amino acids. The ends were cut back, 1 base at V and 8 bases at J, with 14 bases in the middle. TCRdb re-derived calls from the reads in MiXCR, one entry per CDR3 protein. The table lists approximately 700,000 distinct CDR3 sequences, under 40% of them singletons, with around 2.8% in the top ten. The clonotype comes from a human donor in good health (CMV status not recorded). Some clones in this sample may be carry-over from other donors' samples. J is TRBJ1-2 and V is TRBV14; D remains ambiguous. Sequencing used PBMCs. The CDR3 sequence is CASSQVTGPPGYTF. DNA of the CDR3: TGTGCCAGCAGCCAAGTTACTGGACCCCCGGGCTACACCTTC. The whole variable domain, remainder taken from reference TRBV14 and TRBJ1-2, is EAGVTQFPSHSVIEKGQTVTLRCDPISGHDNLYWYRRVMGKEIKFLLHFVKESKQDESGMPNNRFLAERTGGTYSTLKVQPAELEDSGVYFCASSQVTGPPGYTFGSGTRLTVV.